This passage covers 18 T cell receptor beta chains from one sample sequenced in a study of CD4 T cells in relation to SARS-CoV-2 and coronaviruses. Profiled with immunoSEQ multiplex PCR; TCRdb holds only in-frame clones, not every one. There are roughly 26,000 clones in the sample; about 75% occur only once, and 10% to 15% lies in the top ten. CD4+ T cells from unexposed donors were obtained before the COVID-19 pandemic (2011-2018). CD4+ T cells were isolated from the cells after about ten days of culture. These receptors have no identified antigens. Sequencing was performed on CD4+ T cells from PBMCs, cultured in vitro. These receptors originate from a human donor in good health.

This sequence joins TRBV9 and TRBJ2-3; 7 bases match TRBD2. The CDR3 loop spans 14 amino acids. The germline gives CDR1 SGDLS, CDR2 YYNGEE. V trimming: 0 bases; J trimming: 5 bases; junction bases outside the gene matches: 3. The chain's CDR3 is CASSVGLAGDTQYF. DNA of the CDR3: TGTGCCAGCAGCGTAGGACTAGCCGGAGATACGCAGTATTTT.

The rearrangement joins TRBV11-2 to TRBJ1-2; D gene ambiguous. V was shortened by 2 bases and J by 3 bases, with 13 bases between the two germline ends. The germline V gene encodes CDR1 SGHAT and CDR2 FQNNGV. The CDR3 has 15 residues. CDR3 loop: CASSLQGRFDYGYTF. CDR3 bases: TGTGCCAGCAGCTTACAAGGGAGGTTCGACTATGGCTACACCTTC.

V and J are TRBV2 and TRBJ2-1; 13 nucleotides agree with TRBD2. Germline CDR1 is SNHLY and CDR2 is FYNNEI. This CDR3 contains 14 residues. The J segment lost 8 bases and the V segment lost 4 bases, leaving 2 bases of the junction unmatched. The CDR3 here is CASSGLAGGYEQFF. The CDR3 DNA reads TGTGCCAGCAGTGGACTAGCGGGGGGATATGAGCAGTTCTTC.

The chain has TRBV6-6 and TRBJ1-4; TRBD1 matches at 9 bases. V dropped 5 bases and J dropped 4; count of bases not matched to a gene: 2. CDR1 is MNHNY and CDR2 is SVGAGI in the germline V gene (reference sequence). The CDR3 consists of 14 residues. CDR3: CASSKGQGNEKLFF. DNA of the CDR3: TGTGCCAGCAGTAAGGGACAGGGTAATGAAAAACTGTTTTTT.

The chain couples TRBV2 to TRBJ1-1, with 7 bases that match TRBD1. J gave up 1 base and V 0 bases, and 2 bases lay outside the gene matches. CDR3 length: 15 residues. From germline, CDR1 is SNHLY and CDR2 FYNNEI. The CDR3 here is CASSEASGGNTEAFF. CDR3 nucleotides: TGTGCCAGCAGTGAAGCCTCAGGGGGGAACACTGAAGCTTTCTTT.

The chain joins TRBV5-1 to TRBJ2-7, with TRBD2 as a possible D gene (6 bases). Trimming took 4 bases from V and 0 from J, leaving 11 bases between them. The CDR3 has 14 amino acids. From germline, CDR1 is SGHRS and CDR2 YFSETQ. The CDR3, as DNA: TGCGCCAGCAGCATCATGCGGGGCTCCTACGAGCAGTACTTC. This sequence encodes CASSIMRGSYEQYF.

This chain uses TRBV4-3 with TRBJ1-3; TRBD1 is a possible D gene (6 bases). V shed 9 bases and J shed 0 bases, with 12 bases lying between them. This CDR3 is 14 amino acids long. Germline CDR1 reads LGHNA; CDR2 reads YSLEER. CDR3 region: CASGQTSSGNTIYF. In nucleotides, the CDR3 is TGCGCCAGTGGACAGACCAGCTCTGGAAACACCATATATTTT.

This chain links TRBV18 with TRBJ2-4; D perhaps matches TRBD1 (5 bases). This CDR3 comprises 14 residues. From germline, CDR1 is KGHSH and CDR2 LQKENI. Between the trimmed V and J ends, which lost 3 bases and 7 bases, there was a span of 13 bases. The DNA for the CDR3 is TGTGCCAGCTCACCGCCGACAGTTAAGAACATTCAGTACTTC. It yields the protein CASSPPTVKNIQYF.

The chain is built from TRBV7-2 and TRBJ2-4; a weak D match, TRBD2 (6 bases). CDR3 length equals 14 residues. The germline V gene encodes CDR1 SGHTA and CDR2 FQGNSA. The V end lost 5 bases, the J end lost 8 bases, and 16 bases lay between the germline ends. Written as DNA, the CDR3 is TGTGCCAGCAGCCCCCCGGATATAGCGGACATTCAGTACTTC. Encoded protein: CASSPPDIADIQYF.

The CDR3 region is CASSIDYTEAFF. Written as DNA, the CDR3 is TGTGCCAGTAGTATAGATTACACTGAAGCTTTCTTT. The rearrangement joins TRBV19 to TRBJ1-1; D gene ambiguous. The ends were cut back, 0 bases at V and 3 bases at J, with 2 bases in the middle. The CDR3 runs to 12 residues. The germline CDR1 and CDR2 sequences are LNHDA and SQIVND (reference sequence). The entire variable domain, with the rest obtained from reference TRBV19 and TRBJ1-1, is as follows: DGGITQSPKYLFRKEGQNVTLSCEQNLNHDAMYWYRQDPGQGLRLIYYSQIVNDFQKGDIAEGYSVSREKKESFPLTVTSAQKNPTAFYLCASSIDYTEAFFGQGTRLTVV.

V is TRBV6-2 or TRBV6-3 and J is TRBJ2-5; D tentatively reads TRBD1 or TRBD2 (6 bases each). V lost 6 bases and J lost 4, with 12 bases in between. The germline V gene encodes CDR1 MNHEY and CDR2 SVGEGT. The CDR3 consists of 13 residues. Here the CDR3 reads CASSHRGRETQYF. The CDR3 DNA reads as TGTGCCAGCAGCCACCGGGGGCGAGAGACCCAGTACTTC.

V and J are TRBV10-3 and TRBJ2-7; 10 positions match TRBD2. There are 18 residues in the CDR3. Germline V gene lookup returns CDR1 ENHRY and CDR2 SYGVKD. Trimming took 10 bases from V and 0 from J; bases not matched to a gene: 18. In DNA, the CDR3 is TGTGCCACCCGGGGTTCGGCTAGCGGGAGCGCCGGCTCCTACGAGCAGTACTTC. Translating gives CATRGSASGSAGSYEQYF.

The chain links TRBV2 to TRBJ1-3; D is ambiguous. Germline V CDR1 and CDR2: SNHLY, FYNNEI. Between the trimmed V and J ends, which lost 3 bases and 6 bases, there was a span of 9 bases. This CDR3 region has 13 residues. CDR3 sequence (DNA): TGTGCCAGCAGTGACTCACAAGAAAACACCATATATTTT. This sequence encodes CASSDSQENTIYF. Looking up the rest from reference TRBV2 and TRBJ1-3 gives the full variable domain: EPEVTQTPSHQVTQMGQEVILRCVPISNHLYFYWYRQILGQKVEFLVSFYNNEISEKSEIFDDQFSVERPDGSNFTLKIRSTKLEDSAMYFCASSDSQENTIYFGEGSWLTVV.

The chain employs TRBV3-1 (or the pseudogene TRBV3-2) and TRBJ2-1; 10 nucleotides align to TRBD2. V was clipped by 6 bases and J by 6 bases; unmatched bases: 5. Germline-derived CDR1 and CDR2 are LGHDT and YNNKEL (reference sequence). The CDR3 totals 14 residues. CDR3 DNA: TGTGCCAGCAGACTAGCGGGACCTCTCAATGAGCAGTTCTTC. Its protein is CASRLAGPLNEQFF.

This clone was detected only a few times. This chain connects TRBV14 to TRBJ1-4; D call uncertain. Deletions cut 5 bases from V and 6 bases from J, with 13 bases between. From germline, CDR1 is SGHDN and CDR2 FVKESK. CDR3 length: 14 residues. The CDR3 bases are TGTGCCAGCAGCTCGAGGCTCTACGATGAAAAACTGTTTTTT. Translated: CASSSRLYDEKLFF.

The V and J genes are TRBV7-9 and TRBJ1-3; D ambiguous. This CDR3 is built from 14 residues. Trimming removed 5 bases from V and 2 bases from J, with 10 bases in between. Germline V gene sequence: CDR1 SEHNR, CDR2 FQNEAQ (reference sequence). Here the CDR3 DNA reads TGTGCCAGCAGCCCCAAAACCCCTGGAAACACCATATATTTT. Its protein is CASSPKTPGNTIYF.

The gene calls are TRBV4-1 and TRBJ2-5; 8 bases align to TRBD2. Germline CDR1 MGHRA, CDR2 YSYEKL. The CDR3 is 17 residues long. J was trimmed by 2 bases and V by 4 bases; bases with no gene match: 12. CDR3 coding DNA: TGCGCCAGCAGCCCCCGCAGCGGGAGTTGGAATCAAGAGACCCAGTACTTC. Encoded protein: CASSPRSGSWNQETQYF.

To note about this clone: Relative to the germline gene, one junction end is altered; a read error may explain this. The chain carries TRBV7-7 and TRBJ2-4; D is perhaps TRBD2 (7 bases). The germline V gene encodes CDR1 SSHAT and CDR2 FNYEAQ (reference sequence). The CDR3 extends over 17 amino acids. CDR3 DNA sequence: TGTGCTAGCAGCGAGGGGGGCCTACTAGCGGCCAAAAACATTCAGTACTTC. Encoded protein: CASSEGGLLAAKNIQYF.